The T cell receptor beta chain under discussion was sequenced for a study of a mutant IDH1 vaccine in newly diagnosed glioma. Looking at the study overall: Onset of vaccination occurred 4-6 weeks following radiotherapy alone, or with temozolomide cycles. Standard pretreatment was either radiotherapy, temozolomide, or, for most, radiochemotherapy with temozolomide.

Clones were sequenced by immunoSEQ multiplex PCR, and TCRdb holds only the in-frame ones, with some missing. Of 30,000 or so clones listed, 80% are singletons. Notes on this clone: Its specificity is unknown.

Germline-derived CDR1 and CDR2 are LNHNV and YYDKDF (reference sequence). This CDR3 has 15 amino acids. Germline trimming cut 10 bases from V and 7 bases from J; bases unmatched to any gene: 12. The time point here: week 35, safety follow-up. Alongside topical imiquimod, each dose of vaccine comprised 300 ug of mutant IDH1 20-mer peptide. The rearrangement links TRBV15 to TRBJ1-5, with 11 bases identical to TRBD1. Sample: PBMCs, taken from a glioma patient whose treatment included an IDH1 peptide vaccine. This sequence originates from a man in his forties or fifties with glioma. Some clones in this sample may be carry-over from other donors' samples. The CDR3 sequence: CAIGQGAFPGQPQHF. For the CDR3, the DNA is TGTGCCATCGGACAGGGGGCTTTCCCGGGGCAGCCCCAGCATTTT.